This TCR beta chain was captured in a study of blood T cell repertoires in COVID-19. Produced via immunoSEQ multiplex PCR; TCRdb's table is partial and in-frame only. The sample holds about 140,000 clones, 80% to 90% seen once. This clone showed up just a few times. Germline assignment: CDR1 SGDLS and CDR2 YYNGEE. V lost 2 bases to trimming and J lost 0 bases, with 12 bases between them. There are 16 residues in the CDR3. This chain uses TRBV9 with TRBJ1-3; no clear D. The specimen was peripheral blood. The origin of this receptor is a woman between 50 and 59 years old with active or convalescent COVID-19. The CDR3 loop is CASSVFPGFSGNTIYF. The CDR3 DNA reads TGTGCCAGCAGCGTTTTTCCGGGATTCTCTGGAAACACCATATATTTT.